This passage covers 17 T cell receptor beta chains from one sample sequenced in a study of CD8+ T cells in alopecia areata. The treatment denotes: oral pan-JAK inhibitor, 5-10 mg twice daily. The authors extracted RNA and reverse transcribed it into cDNA as the sequencing template. Method: immunoSEQ multiplex PCR; TCRdb's copy keeps in-frame clones and lacks some. The sample contains 150,000 to 200,000 clones, around 60% of which appear only once. Sequenced material: CD4+ T cells sorted from blood, taken at week 24, from a patient treated with tofacitinib. Receptors originate from a human donor with alopecia areata.

The V call is TRBV9, the J call TRBJ1-6; the D gene is possibly TRBD1 (5 bases). The CDR3 is 15 amino acids. V was shortened by 3 bases and J by 6 bases, with 13 bases between the two germline ends. From germline, CDR1 is SGDLS and CDR2 YYNGEE. This CDR3 reads CASSARDPTNSPLHF. CDR3 bases: TGTGCCAGCAGCGCCAGGGACCCGACTAATTCACCCCTCCACTTT.

The chain carries TRBV29-1 and TRBJ2-7, with a tentative D call TRBD2 (6 bases). V gave up 2 bases and J gave up 7 bases, with 15 bases separating them. The CDR3 has 13 amino acids. CDR1 and CDR2 from the germline V gene are SQVTM and ANQGSEA. The CDR3 nucleotides read TGCAGCGTTGAACGGGACTGGGGCGCGGAGCAGTACTTC. Protein sequence: CSVERDWGAEQYF.

The V and J genes are TRBV7-9 and TRBJ2-6; D not certain. The CDR3 spans 16 residues. Germline CDR1 reads SEHNR; CDR2 reads FQNEAQ (reference sequence). Trimming took off 1 base at V and 0 bases at J, with 7 bases between the two ends. The CDR3 reads CASSLGAASGANVLTF. The CDR3, as DNA: TGTGCCAGCAGCTTAGGGGCAGCCTCTGGGGCCAACGTCCTGACTTTC.

This clone has a handful of counts. This chain joins TRBV29-1 and TRBJ1-5; D perhaps matches TRBD1 (5 bases). This CDR3 has 14 amino acids. The germline V gene has CDR1 SQVTM and CDR2 ANQGSEA. V was shortened by 7 bases and J by 2 bases, with 15 bases between the two germline ends. The CDR3 coding sequence is TGCAGCGCCGCCGACAGTTCTGGCAATCAGCCCCAGCATTTT. It translates to CSAADSSGNQPQHF. The variable domain in full, completed from reference TRBV29-1 and TRBJ1-5, reads SAVISQKPSRDICQRGTSLTIQCQVDSQVTMMFWYRQQPGQSLTLIATANQGSEATYESGFVIDKFPISRPNLTFSTLTVSNMSPEDSSIYLCSAADSSGNQPQHFGDGTRLSIL.

V usage is TRBV19 and J usage is TRBJ2-7; 7 nucleotides line up with TRBD1. The CDR3 is made up of 16 amino acids. Germline CDR1 is LNHDA and CDR2 is SQIVND (reference sequence). V lost 2 bases to trimming and J lost 6 bases; unmatched junction nucleotides: 13. The CDR3 sequence: CASSIRPPRTGVEQYF. In DNA, the CDR3 is TGTGCCAGTAGTATACGCCCCCCCCGGACAGGAGTCGAGCAGTACTTC.

This clone was picked up a small number of times. The V gene is TRBV9, the J gene TRBJ2-1; 12 bases are shared with TRBD2. The germline V gene encodes CDR1 SGDLS and CDR2 YYNGEE. Losses at the gene ends were 4 bases for V and 10 bases for J; bases not matched to a gene: 9. The CDR3 is 15 amino acids. CDR3 nucleotides: TGTGCCAGCAGCCCCGGGACTAGCGGGTTAGGGGAGCAGTTCTTC. Translated, it gives CASSPGTSGLGEQFF.

The rearrangement links TRBV13 to TRBJ2-5, with TRBD2 matching over 11 bases. The CDR3 has 13 amino acids. Germline CDR1 and CDR2: PRHDT and FYEKMQ (reference sequence). V trimming: 7 bases; J trimming: 4 bases; junction bases outside the gene matches: 2. This chain's CDR3 is CASKTSGGETQYF. In DNA, the CDR3 is TGTGCCAGCAAAACTAGCGGGGGAGAGACCCAGTACTTC.

The chain recombines TRBV29-1 with TRBJ2-2, with D maybe TRBD1 (5 bases). Germline values: CDR1 SQVTM, CDR2 ANQGSEA. Trimming cost V 2 bases and J 2 bases, with 9 bases left between them. The CDR3 loop spans 14 amino acids. CDR3 sequence: CSVERQLNTGELFF. For the CDR3, the DNA is TGCAGCGTTGAAAGACAGCTAAACACCGGGGAGCTGTTTTTT.

V gene TRBV6-5 combines with J gene TRBJ1-6; D unresolved. Between the trimmed V and J ends, which lost 0 bases and 9 bases, there was a span of 9 bases. The CDR3 runs 14 residues. Looked up from germline, CDR1 is MNHEY and CDR2 is SVGAGI. In nucleotides, the CDR3 is TGTGCCAGCAGTTACTCGGGTCGAGCTTCACCCCTCCACTTT. This translates into CASSYSGRASPLHF.

The chain links TRBV5-1 to TRBJ2-5; perhaps D is TRBD1 or TRBD2 (5 bases each). Between the trimmed V and J ends, which lost 1 base and 5 bases, there was a span of 9 bases. The CDR3 has 13 residues. Germline V CDR1 and CDR2: SGHRS, YFSETQ. In DNA form, the CDR3 reads TGCGCCAGCAGCTTGCCCGAGGGGGAGACCCAGTACTTC. Translated: CASSLPEGETQYF.

This clone was counted at least ten times. Other DNA sequences from this sample encode an identical CDR3 as well. V usage is TRBV11-2 and J usage is TRBJ1-2, with unresolved D. This CDR3 region has 12 residues. Germline CDR1 and CDR2: SGHAT and FQNNGV. Trimming took off 1 base at V and 6 bases at J, with 6 bases between the two ends. This CDR3 reads CASSLGRDGYTF. The DNA for the CDR3 is TGTGCCAGCAGCTTAGGGCGGGATGGCTACACCTTC.

The V call is TRBV27, the J call TRBJ1-2; 12 nucleotides align to TRBD1. The germline gives CDR1 MNHEY, CDR2 SMNVEV (reference sequence). J gave up 4 bases and V 2 bases, and 11 bases lay outside the gene matches. The CDR3 is made up of 18 amino acids. In DNA form, the CDR3 reads TGTGCCAGCAGTTTAAAGAAACCCGGGACAGGGGGCGGCTATGGCTACACCTTC. This sequence encodes CASSLKKPGTGGGYGYTF.

This clone was picked up a small number of times. The rearrangement joins TRBV29-1 to TRBJ2-5, with D possibly matching TRBD2 (5 bases). Trimming removed 5 bases from V and 2 bases from J, with 18 bases in between. The V gene's germline CDR1 is SQVTM and CDR2 ANQGSEA. The CDR3 runs 15 residues. The CDR3 sequence is CSVSPSTEAQETQYF. The CDR3 nucleotides are TGCAGCGTTTCCCCCAGTACGGAGGCTCAAGAGACCCAGTACTTC.

This chain uses TRBV30 with TRBJ2-1; a weak D match, TRBD2 (6 bases). The length of the CDR3 is 12 residues. With 4 bases removed from V and 4 bases from J, the gap between germline ends came to 8 bases. CDR1 and CDR2 (germline): GTSNPN, SVGIG (reference sequence). The CDR3 DNA reads TGTGCCTGGAACCGGGGGTACAATGAGCAGTTCTTC. Its protein product is CAWNRGYNEQFF.

This clone was counted once. The chain links TRBV28 to TRBJ2-5; a possible D gene is TRBD2 (7 bases). Germline lookup yields CDR1 MDHEN and CDR2 SYDVKM. The CDR3 length is 14 residues. V dropped 6 bases and J dropped 4 bases, with 15 bases sitting between them. CDR3 nucleotide sequence: TGTGCCAGCAGCCTAGGGGGGGTTTCAGAGACCCAGTACTTC. Its translation: CASSLGGVSETQYF.

The sample holds a few counts of this clone. DNA for the CDR3: TGTGCCAGCAGCCAAACCCACGGGCCCCAGCATTTT. Its protein product is CASSQTHGPQHF. The chain employs TRBV14 and TRBJ1-5; D gene ambiguous. The CDR3 runs to 12 residues. The V gene's germline CDR1 is SGHDN and CDR2 FVKESK. V was pared by 2 bases and J by 9 bases, with 8 bases between.

The gene calls are TRBV30 and TRBJ2-7; 8 bases fit TRBD2. The V and J ends lost 2 bases and 4 bases, in that order; junction bases with no gene match: 4. This CDR3 has 13 residues. The V gene's germline CDR1 is GTSNPN and CDR2 SVGIG (reference sequence). The CDR3, as DNA: TGTGCCTGGAGTCCGGGGGGGACGTACGAGCAGTACTTC. Its protein is CAWSPGGTYEQYF.